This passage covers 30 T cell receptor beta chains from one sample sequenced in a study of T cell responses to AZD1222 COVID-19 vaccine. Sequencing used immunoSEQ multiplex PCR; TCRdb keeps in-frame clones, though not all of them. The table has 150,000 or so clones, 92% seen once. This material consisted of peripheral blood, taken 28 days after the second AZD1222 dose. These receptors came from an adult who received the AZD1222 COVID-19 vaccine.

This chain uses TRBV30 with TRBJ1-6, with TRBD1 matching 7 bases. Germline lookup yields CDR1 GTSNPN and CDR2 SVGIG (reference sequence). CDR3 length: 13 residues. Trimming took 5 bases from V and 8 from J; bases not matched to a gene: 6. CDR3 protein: CAWGDRDDSPLHF. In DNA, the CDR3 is TGTGCCTGGGGGGACAGAGACGATTCACCCCTCCACTTT.

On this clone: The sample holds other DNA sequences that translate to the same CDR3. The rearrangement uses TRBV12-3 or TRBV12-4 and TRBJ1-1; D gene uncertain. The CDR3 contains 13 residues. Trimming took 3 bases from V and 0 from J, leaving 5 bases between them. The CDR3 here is CASSFGMNTEAFF. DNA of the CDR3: TGTGCCAGCAGTTTCGGCATGAACACTGAAGCTTTCTTT.

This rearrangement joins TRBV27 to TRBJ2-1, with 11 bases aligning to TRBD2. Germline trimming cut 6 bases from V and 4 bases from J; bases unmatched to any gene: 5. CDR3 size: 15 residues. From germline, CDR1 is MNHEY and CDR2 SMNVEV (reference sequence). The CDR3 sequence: CASRPRTSGYNEQFF. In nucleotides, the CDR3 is TGTGCCAGCAGGCCCCGGACTAGCGGGTACAATGAGCAGTTCTTC.

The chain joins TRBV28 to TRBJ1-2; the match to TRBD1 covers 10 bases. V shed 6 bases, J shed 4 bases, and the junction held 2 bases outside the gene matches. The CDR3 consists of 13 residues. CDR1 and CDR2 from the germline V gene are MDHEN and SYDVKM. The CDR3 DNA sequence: TGTGCCAGCAGGACAGGGGGCCCCTATGGCTACACCTTC. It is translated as CASRTGGPYGYTF.

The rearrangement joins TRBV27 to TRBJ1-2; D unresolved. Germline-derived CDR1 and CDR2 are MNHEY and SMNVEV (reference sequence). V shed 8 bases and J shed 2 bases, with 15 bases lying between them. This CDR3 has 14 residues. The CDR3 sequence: CASRVAGSNYGYTF. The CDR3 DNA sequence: TGTGCCAGCCGGGTAGCGGGCAGCAACTATGGCTACACCTTC.

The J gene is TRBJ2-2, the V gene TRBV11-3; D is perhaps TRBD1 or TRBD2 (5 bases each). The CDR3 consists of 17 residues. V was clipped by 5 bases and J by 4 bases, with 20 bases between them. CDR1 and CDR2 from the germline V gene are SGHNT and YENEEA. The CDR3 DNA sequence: TGTGCCAGCAGCCCCGGCCGGGACGTAGGCAGCACCGGGGAGCTGTTTTTT. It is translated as CASSPGRDVGSTGELFF.

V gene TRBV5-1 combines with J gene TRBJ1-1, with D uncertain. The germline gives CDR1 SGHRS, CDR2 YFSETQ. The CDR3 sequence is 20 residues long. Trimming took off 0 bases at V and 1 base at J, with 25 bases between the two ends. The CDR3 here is CASSLGAPFDGGRANTEAFF. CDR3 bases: TGCGCCAGCAGCTTGGGGGCACCCTTCGACGGTGGCAGAGCGAACACTGAAGCTTTCTTT.

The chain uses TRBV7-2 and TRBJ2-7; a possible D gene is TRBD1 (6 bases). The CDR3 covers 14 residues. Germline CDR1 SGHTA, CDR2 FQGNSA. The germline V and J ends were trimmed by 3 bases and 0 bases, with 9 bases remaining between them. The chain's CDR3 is CASSLDSFSYEQYF. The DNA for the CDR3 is TGTGCCAGCAGCTTGGACAGTTTCTCCTACGAGCAGTACTTC.

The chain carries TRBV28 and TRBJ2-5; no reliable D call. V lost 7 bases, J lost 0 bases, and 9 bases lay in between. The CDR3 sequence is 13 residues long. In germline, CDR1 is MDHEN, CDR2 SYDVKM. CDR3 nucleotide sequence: TGTGCCAGCATCCGGAGTAACCAAGAGACCCAGTACTTC. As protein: CASIRSNQETQYF.

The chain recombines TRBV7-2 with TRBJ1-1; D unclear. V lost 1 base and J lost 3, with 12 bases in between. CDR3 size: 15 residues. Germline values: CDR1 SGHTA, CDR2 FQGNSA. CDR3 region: CASSLGGWLDTEAFF. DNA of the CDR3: TGTGCCAGCAGCTTAGGGGGTTGGTTGGACACTGAAGCTTTCTTT.

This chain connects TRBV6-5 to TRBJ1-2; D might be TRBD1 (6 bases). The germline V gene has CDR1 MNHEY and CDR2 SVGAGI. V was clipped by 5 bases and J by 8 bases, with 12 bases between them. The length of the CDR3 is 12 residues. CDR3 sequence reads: CASSPGVYGYTF. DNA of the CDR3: TGTGCCAGCAGTCCAGGGGTGTACGGCTACACCTTC.

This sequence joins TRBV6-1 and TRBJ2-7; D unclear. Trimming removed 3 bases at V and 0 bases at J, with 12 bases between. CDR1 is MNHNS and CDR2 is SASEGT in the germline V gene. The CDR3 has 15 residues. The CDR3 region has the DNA TGTGCCAGCAGTGATTCGGGCCTCAGCTCCTACGAGCAGTACTTC. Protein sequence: CASSDSGLSSYEQYF.

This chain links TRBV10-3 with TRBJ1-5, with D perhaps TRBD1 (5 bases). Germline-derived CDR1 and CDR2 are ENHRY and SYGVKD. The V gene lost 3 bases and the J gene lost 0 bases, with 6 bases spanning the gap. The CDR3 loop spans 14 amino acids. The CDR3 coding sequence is TGTGCCATCAGTGATGACAGTAGCAATCAGCCCCAGCATTTT. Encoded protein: CAISDDSSNQPQHF.

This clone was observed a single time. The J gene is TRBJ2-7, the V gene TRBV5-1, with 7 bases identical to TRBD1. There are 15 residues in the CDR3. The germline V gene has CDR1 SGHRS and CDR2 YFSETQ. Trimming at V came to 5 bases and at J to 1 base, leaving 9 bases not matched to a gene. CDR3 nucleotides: TGCGCCAGCAGGCCGACCCGGGACAGTTCCTACGAGCAGTACTTC. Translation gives CASRPTRDSSYEQYF.

CDR3 DNA sequence: TGTGCCACCAGTGCCTCACCCGGGACAGGGGGCGCTTGGACTGAAGCTTTCTTT. It encodes CATSASPGTGGAWTEAFF. The gene calls are TRBV24-1 and TRBJ1-1, with TRBD1 identical over 12 bases. This CDR3 is 18 amino acids long. Germline V lookup: CDR1 KGHDR, CDR2 SFDVKD. Germline trimming cut 5 bases from V and 5 bases from J; bases unmatched to any gene: 14.

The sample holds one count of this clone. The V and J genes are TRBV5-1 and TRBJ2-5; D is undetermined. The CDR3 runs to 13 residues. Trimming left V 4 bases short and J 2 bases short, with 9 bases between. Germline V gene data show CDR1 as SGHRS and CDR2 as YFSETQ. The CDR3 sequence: CASSPGLQETQYF. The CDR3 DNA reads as TGCGCCAGCAGCCCCGGTCTGCAAGAGACCCAGTACTTC.

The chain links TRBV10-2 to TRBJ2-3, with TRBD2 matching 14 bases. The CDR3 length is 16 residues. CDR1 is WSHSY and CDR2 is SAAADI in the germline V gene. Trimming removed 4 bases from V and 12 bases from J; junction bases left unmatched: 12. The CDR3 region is CASSARTGTSGSRQYF. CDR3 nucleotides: TGCGCCAGCAGTGCTAGAACCGGGACTAGCGGGAGCAGACAGTATTTT.

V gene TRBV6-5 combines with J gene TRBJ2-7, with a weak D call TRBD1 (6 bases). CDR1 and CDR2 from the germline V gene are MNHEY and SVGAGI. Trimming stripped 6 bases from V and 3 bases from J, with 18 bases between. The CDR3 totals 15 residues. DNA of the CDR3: TGTGCCAGCAGACCGAAAACAGGGAGTCGCTACGAGCAGTACTTC. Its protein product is CASRPKTGSRYEQYF.

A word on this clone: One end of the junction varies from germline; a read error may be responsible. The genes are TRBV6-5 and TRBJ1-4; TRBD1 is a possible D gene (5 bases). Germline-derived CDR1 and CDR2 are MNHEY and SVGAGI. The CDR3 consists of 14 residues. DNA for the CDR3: TGTGCAAGCAGAATAACAGGAGATAATGAAAAACTGTTTTTT. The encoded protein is CASRITGDNEKLFF.

CDR3 nucleotide sequence: TGTGCCGGGGGAACAGAACCTAACTATGGCTACACCTTC. Translating gives CAGGTEPNYGYTF. The J gene is TRBJ1-2, the V gene TRBV2; D is possibly TRBD1 (5 bases). With 11 bases removed from V and 0 bases from J, the gap between germline ends came to 13 bases. CDR3 size: 13 residues. CDR1 and CDR2 from the germline V gene are SNHLY and FYNNEI.

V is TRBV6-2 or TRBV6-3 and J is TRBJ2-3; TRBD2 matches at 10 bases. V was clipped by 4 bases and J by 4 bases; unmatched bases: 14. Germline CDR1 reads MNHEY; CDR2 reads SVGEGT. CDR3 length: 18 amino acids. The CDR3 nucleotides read TGTGCCAGCAGTTCGGCGCAAGTAGCGGGAGGCACCCCAGATACGCAGTATTTT. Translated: CASSSAQVAGGTPDTQYF.

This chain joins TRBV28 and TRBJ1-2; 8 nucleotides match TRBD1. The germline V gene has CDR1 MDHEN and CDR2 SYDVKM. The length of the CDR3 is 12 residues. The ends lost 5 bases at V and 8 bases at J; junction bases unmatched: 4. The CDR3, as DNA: TGTGCCAGCAGTCGTAGGGACAGGGGCTACACCTTC. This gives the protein CASSRRDRGYTF.

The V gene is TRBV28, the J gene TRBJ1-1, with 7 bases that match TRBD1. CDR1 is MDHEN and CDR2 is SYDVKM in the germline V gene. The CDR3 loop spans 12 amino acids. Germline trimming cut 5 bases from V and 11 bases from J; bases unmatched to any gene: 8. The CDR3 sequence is CASSRNRGEAFF. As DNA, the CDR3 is TGTGCCAGCAGTCGGAACAGGGGAGAGGCTTTCTTT.

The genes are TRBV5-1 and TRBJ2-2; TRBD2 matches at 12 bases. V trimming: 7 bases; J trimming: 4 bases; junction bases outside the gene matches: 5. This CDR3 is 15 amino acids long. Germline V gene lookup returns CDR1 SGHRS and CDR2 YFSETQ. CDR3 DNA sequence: TGCGCCAGCCGACTAGCGGGAGTCGCCACCGGGGAGCTGTTTTTT. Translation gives CASRLAGVATGELFF.

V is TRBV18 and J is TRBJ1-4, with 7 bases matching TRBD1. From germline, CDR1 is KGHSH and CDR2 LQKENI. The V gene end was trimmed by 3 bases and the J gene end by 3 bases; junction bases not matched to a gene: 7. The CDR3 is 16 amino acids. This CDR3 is CASSPRQGSANEKLFF. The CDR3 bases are TGTGCCAGCTCACCTCGACAGGGCTCGGCTAATGAAAAACTGTTTTTT.

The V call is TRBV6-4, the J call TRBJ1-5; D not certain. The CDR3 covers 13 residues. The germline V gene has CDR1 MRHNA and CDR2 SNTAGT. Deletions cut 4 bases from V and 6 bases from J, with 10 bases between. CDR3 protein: CASSADSGQPQHF. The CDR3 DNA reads TGTGCCAGCAGTGCGGATTCCGGTCAGCCCCAGCATTTT.

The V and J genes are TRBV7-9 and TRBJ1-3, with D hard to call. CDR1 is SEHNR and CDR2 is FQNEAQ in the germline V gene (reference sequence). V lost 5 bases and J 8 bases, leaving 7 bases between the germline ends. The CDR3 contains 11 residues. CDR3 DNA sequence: TGTGCCAGCAGCGTAGATTACACCATATATTTT. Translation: CASSVDYTIYF.

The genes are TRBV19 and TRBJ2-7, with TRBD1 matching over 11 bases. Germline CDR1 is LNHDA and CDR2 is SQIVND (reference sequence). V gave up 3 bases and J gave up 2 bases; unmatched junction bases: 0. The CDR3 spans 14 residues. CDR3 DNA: TGTGCCAGTAGTATGGGACAGGGGGCCTACGAGCAGTACTTC. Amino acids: CASSMGQGAYEQYF.

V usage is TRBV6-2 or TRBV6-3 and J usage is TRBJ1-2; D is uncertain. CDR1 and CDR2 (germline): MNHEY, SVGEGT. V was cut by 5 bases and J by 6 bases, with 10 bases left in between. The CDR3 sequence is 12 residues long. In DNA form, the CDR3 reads TGTGCCAGCAGTCCCTGGAGGGATGGCTACACCTTC. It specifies CASSPWRDGYTF.

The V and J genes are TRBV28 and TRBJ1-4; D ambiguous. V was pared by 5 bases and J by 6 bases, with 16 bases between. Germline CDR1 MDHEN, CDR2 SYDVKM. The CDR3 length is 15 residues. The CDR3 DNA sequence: TGTGCCAGCAGTAGAGTCCTGGGCGTAGATGAAAAACTGTTTTTT. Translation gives CASSRVLGVDEKLFF. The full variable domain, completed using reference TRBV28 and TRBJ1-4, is DVKVTQSSRYLVKRTGEKVFLECVQDMDHENMFWYRQDPGLGLRLIYFSYDVKMKEKGDIPEGYSVSREKKERFSLILESASTNQTSMYLCASSRVLGVDEKLFFGSGTQLSVL.